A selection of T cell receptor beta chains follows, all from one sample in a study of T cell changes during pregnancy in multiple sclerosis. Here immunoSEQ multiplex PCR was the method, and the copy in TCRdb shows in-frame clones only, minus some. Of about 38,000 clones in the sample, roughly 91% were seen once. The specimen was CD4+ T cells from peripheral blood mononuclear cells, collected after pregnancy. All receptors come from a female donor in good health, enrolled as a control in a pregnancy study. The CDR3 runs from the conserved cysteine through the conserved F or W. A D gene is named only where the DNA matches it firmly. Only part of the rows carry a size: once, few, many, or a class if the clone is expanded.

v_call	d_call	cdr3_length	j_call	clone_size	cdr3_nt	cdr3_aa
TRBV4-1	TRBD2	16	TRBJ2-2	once	TGCGCCAGCAGCCATTTAGCGGGAGGGAAGGGCGGGGAGCTGTTTTTT	CASSHLAGGKGGELFF
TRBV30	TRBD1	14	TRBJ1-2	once	TGTGCCTGGAGTAACCCCGGACAGGGCTTTGGCTACACCTTC	CAWSNPGQGFGYTF
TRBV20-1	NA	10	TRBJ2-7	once	TGCAGTGCTAGCAGGGACGAGCAGTACTTC	CSASRDEQYF
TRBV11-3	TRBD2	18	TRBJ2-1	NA	TGTGCCAGCAGCTCGGAGGTGGGGCTAGCGGGGGCCTGGCAGGGGCAGTTCTTC	CASSSEVGLAGAWQGQFF
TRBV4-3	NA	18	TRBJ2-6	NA	TGCGCCAGCAGCAAAGGGGGGGGCCGCGGTAGAGGGGCCAACGTCCTGACTTTC	CASSKGGGRGRGANVLTF
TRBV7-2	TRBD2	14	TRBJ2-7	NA	TGTGCCAGCAGGCCCGGGACTACACCCTACGAGCAGTACTTC	CASRPGTTPYEQYF
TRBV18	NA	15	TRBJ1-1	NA	TGTGCCAGCTCACCTCTACAGGGTTTAAACACTGAAGCTTTCTTT	CASSPLQGLNTEAFF
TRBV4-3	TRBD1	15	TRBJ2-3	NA	TGCGCCAGCAGCCCCGGACAGGGATCGATAGATACGCAGTATTTT	CASSPGQGSIDTQYF
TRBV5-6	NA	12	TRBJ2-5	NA	TGTGCCAGCAGCTTGGCTCGGGAGACCCAGTACTTC	CASSLARETQYF
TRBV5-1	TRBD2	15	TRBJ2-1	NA	TGCGCCAGCAGCAGGGCGGGAGTCTCCTACAATGAGCAGTTCTTC	CASSRAGVSYNEQFF
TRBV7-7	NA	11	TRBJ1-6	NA	TGTGCTAGCAGACATAACTCACCCCTCCACTTT	CASRHNSPLHF
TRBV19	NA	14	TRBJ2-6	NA	TGTGCCAGTAGTAGAGCGGGCCTTATCAACGTCCTGACTTTC	CASSRAGLINVLTF
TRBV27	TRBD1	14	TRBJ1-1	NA	TGTGCCAGCAGGTCAACAGGGGCTCTCACTGAAGCTTTCTTT	CASRSTGALTEAFF
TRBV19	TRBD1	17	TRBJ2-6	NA	TGTGCCAGTAGTATGTTGACAGGGGGCTCTGGGGCCAACGTCCTGACTTTC	CASSMLTGGSGANVLTF
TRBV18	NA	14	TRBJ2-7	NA	TGTGCCAGCTCACCACCTGCAGGGACCTACGAGCAGTACTTC	CASSPPAGTYEQYF
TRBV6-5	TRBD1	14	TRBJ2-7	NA	TGTGCCAGCAGCAAACAGGGGCCTTCCTACGAGCAGTACTTC	CASSKQGPSYEQYF
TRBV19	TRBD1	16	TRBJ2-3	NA	TGTGCCAGTAGCCCAGGGACAGGGCTTAGCACAGATACGCAGTATTTT	CASSPGTGLSTDTQYF
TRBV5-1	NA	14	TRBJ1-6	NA	TGCGCCAGCAGCGCGGTTGACTCCCCCGTTGCCCTCCACTTT	CASSAVDSPVALHF
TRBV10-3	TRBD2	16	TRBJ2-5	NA	TGTGCCATCAGCGGGACTAGCGGGGGGACCCGGGAGACCCAGTACTTC	CAISGTSGGTRETQYF
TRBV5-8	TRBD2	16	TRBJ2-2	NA	TGTGCCAGCAGCTTGGAAGGGACTAGGTCCCCCGGGGAGCTGTTTTTT	CASSLEGTRSPGELFF
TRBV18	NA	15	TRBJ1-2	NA	TGTGCCAGCTCCCCACCTGGGGCAGGAACGGATGGCTACACCTTC	CASSPPGAGTDGYTF
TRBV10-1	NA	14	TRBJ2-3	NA	TGCGCCACCTATCCGATTTCCGGCACAGATACGCAGTATTTT	CATYPISGTDTQYF
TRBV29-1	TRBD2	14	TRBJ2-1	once	TGCAGCGTCTTGGGACTAGCGGGAAACAATGAGCAGTTCTTC	CSVLGLAGNNEQFF
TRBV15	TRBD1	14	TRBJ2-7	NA	TGTGCCACCCAAAGGAGGACAGGGGGTTACGAGCAGTACTTC	CATQRRTGGYEQYF
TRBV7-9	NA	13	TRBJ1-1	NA	TGTGCCAGCAGCTACTCTTCTGAGGGCAAAGCTTTCTTT	CASSYSSEGKAFF
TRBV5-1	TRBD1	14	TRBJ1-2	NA	TGCGCCAGCAGCAATCTGGGACAGGGCTATGGCTACACCTTC	CASSNLGQGYGYTF
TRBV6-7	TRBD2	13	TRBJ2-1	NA	TGTGCCAGTATGGGACTACCGAAAATTGAGCAGTTCTTC	CASMGLPKIEQFF
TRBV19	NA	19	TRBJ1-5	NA	TGTGCCAGTAGCCTATGGGGGGGGCGCTTTACCTATAGCAATCAGCCCCAGCATTTT	CASSLWGGRFTYSNQPQHF
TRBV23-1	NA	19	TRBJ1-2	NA	TGCGCCAGCAGCCGTGGTCCGGGGGTAGTTCCATGGGAGCTCGATGGCTACACCTTC	CASSRGPGVVPWELDGYTF
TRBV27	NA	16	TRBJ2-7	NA	TGTGCCAGCAATCCTGTTGGGACTCTGAACTCCTACGAGCAGTACTTC	CASNPVGTLNSYEQYF
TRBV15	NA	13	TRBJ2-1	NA	TGTGCCACCAGCAGGGACGAGGGAAGCGAGCAGTTCTTC	CATSRDEGSEQFF
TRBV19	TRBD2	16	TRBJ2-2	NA	TGTGCCAGTAGTATTAGAAGCGGGGGGGCCTCCGGGGAGCTGTTTTTT	CASSIRSGGASGELFF
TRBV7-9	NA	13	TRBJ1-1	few	TGTGCCAGCAGCGGAGGGAGGGGGACTGAAGCTTTCTTT	CASSGGRGTEAFF
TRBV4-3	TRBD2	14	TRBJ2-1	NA	TGCGCCAGCAGCCTCGGGGGGGCCGGGAATGAGCAGTTCTTC	CASSLGGAGNEQFF
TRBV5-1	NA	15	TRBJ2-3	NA	TGCGCCAGCAGCTTGGCCGGGACTCCTTCGGATACGCAGTATTTT	CASSLAGTPSDTQYF
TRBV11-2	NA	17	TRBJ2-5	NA	TGTGCCAGCAGCTTCGGCGGACAAGTGATAAAACAAGAGACCCAGTACTTC	CASSFGGQVIKQETQYF
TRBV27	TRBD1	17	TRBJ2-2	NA	TGTGCCAGCAGACGGAAACCGGGACAGGGTACCACCGGGGAGCTGTTTTTT	CASRRKPGQGTTGELFF
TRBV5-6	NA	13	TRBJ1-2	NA	TGTGCCAGCAGCTTGGATGGGCCTCGGGGCTACACCTTC	CASSLDGPRGYTF
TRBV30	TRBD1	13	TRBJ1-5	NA	TGTGCCTGGAGTGTACTAGGGCAGGGGGCCCAGCATTTT	CAWSVLGQGAQHF
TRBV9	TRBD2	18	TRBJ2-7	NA	TGTGCCAGCAGCGTCGGGATACCTAGCGGGCCTATCCGCTACGAGCAGTACTTC	CASSVGIPSGPIRYEQYF